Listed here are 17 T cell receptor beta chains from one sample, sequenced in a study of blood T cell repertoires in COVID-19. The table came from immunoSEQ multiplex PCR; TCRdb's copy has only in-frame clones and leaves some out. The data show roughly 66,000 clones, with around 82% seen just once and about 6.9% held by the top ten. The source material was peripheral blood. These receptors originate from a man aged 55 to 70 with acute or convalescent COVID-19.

CDR3 region: CASSWTGGRSNYGYTF. CDR3 sequence (DNA): TGTGCCAGCAGCTGGACAGGGGGTAGGTCTAACTATGGCTACACCTTC. The rearrangement joins TRBV5-6 to TRBJ1-2; 10 bases are shared with TRBD1. The germline CDR1 and CDR2 sequences are SGHDT and YYEEEE. The CDR3 runs to 16 residues. Trimming at V came to 3 bases and at J to 0 bases, leaving 5 bases not matched to a gene.

CDR3 coding DNA: TGCGCCAGCAGCCAAGTTCAGGACAGCGGAGGACGGCAGTACTTC. Translating it yields CASSQVQDSGGRQYF. V and J are TRBV4-1 and TRBJ2-7; D is possibly TRBD1 (6 bases). CDR1 and CDR2 (germline): MGHRA, YSYEKL. V gave up 1 base and J gave up 9 bases, with 19 bases separating them. This CDR3 has 15 residues.

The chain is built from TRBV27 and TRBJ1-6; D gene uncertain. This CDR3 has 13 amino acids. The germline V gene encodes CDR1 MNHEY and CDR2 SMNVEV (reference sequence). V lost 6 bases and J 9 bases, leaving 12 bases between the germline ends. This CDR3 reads CASSLRRGSPLHF. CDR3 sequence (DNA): TGTGCCAGCAGCCTTCGTCGGGGTTCACCCCTCCACTTT.

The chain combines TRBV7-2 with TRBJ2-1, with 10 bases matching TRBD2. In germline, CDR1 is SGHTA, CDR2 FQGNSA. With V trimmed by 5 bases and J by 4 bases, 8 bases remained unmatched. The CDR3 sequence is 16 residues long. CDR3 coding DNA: TGTGCCAGCAGCCCCCGGGGTAGCGGGGGGTACAATGAGCAGTTCTTC. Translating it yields CASSPRGSGGYNEQFF.

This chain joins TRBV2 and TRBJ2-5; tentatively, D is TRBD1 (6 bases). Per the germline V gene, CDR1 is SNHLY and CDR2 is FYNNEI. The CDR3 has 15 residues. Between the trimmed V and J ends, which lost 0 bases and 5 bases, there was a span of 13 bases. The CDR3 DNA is TGTGCCAGCAGTGAAGCGGGGACAAGGGACGAGACCCAGTACTTC. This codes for CASSEAGTRDETQYF.

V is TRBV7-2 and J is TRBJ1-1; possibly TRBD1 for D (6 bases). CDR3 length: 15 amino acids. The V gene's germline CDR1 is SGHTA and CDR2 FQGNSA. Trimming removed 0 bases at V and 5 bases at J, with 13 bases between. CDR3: CASSLAPGARTEAFF. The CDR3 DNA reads TGTGCCAGCAGCTTAGCTCCAGGGGCGCGGACTGAAGCTTTCTTT.

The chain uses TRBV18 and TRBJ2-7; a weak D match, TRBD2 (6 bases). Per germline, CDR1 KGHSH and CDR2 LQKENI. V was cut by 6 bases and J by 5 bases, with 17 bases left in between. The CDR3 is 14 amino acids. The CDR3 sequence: CASSPIPGANEQYV. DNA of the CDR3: TGTGCCAGCTCGCCGATCCCGGGAGCAAACGAGCAGTACGTC.

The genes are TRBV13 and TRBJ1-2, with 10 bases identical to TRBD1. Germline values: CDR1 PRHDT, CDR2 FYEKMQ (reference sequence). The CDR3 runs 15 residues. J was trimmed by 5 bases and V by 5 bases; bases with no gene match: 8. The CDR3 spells CASSLGRQGAYGYTF. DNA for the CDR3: TGTGCCAGCAGCCTTGGGAGACAGGGGGCATATGGCTACACCTTC.

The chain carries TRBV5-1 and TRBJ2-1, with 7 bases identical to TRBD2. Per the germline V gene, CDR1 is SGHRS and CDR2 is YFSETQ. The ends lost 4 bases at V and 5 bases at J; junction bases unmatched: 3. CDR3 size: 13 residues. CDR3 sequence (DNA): TGCGCCAGCAGCCTCGGACTAGACAATGAGCAGTTCTTC. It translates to CASSLGLDNEQFF. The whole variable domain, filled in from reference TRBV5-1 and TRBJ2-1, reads KAGVTQTPRYLIKTRGQQVTLSCSPISGHRSVSWYQQTPGQGLQFLFEYFSETQRNKGNFPGRFSGRQFSNSRSEMNVSTLELGDSALYLCASSLGLDNEQFFGPGTRLTVL.

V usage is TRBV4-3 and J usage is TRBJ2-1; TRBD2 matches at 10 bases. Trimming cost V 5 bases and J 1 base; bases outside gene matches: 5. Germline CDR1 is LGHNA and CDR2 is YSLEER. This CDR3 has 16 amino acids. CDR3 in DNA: TGCGCCAGCAGCGGATTAGCGGGGGGATCCTACAATGAGCAGTTCTTC. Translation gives CASSGLAGGSYNEQFF.

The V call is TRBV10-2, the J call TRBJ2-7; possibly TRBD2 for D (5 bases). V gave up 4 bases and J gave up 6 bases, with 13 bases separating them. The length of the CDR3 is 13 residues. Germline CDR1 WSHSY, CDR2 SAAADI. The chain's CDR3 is CASSASRESEQYV. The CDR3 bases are TGCGCCAGCAGTGCGAGTAGGGAGTCCGAGCAGTACGTC.

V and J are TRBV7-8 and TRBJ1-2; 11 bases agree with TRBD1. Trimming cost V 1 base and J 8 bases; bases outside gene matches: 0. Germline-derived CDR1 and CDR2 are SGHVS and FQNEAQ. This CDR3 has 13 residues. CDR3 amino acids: CASSLGDRGGYTF. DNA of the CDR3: TGTGCCAGCAGCTTAGGGGACAGGGGGGGCTACACCTTC.

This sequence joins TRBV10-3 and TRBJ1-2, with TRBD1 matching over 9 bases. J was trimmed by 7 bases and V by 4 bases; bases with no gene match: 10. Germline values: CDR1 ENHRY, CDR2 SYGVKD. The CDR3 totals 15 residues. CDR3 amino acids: CAISGPGQGSGGYTF. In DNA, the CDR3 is TGTGCCATCAGTGGCCCGGGACAGGGCTCGGGTGGCTACACCTTC.

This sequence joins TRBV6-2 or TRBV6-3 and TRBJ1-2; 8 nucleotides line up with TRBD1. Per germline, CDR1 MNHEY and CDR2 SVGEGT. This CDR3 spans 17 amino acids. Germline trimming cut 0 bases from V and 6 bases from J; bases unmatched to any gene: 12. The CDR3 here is CASSYSFASDRANGYTF. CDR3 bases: TGTGCCAGCAGTTACTCGTTTGCGTCGGACAGGGCCAATGGCTACACCTTC.

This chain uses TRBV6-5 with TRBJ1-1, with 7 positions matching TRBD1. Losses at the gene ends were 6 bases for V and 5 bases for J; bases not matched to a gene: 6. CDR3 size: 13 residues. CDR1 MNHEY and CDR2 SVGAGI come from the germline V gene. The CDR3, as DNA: TGTGCCAGCAGGCCACAGGGGAGAACTGAAGCTTTCTTT. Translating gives CASRPQGRTEAFF.

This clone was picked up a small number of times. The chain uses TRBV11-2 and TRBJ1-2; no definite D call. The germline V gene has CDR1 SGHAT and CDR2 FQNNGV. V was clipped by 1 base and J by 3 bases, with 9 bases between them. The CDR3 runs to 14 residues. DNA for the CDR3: TGTGCCAGCAGCTTAGCTGGCAATCACTATGGCTACACCTTC. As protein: CASSLAGNHYGYTF.

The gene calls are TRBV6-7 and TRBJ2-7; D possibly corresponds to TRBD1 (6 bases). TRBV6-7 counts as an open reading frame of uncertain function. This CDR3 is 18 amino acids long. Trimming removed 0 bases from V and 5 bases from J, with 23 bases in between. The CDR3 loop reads CASSYSTKDRPSRHEQYF. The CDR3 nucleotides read TGTGCCAGCAGTTACTCGACCAAAGACAGGCCTTCGCGTCACGAGCAGTACTTC.